This TCR beta chain emerged from a study of naive and memory T cell subsets. In regard to this clonotype: Its cognate antigen is unknown.

Whole-study results and caveats: Gini index rose across naive, CM, EM and EMRA in CD4 and CD8.

Trimming took 6 bases from V and 4 from J, leaving 12 bases between them. This CDR3 has 13 amino acids. Germline V CDR1 and CDR2: KGHSH, LQKENI. Two oligonucleotides, mixed equimolar, formed the beta constant-region primer covering TRBC1 and TRBC2. The ligated cDNA underwent four PCR rounds using SP2 and nested alpha and beta constant-region primers. A single record per CDR3 protein comes from TCRdb applying MiXCR to the UMI-ligation and nested PCR reads. The table has 120,000 or so distinct CDR3 sequences, just over 35% seen once; the top ten hold 0.9%. Overnight CMV lysate stimulation of fresh PBMCs defined donor CMV status by CD4+ IFNgamma. Cells stained for CD3, CD4, CD8, CD45RA, CD27 and viability were sorted into four CD45RA/CD27 subsets.

The sample taken for sequencing was central memory CD4+ T cells from blood. The J gene is TRBJ1-1, the V gene TRBV18; D is perhaps TRBD1 (5 bases). The receptor's source is a human donor in good health. The CDR3 loop is CASSQTVGTEAFF. Written as DNA, the CDR3 is TGTGCCAGCTCCCAGACAGTTGGCACTGAAGCTTTCTTT.